Listed here are 6 T cell receptor beta chains from one sample, sequenced in a study of response to subunit inactivated influenza vaccine (dated by TCRdb to about 2018). The library was made by RT-PCR. TCRdb records Illumina HiSeq 2500 as the sequencer. Using fastp trimming at Q25 and MiXCR clonotype assembly, TCRdb reanalyzed the public sequencing data and kept in-frame beta chains. Every distinct CDR3 protein forms one entry, paired with its most common genes and DNA. In all, the sample holds hundreds of thousands of distinct CDR3 sequences, and less than 8% of those were seen once. The ten largest clones represent 10% to 15% of the sample. The sample in question was PBMCs from blood, obtained about 24 months after vaccination. These receptors were obtained from a man aged 45-69 years who received an inactivated influenza vaccine. Donor details come from another sample of the same person, matched by shared clones.

The chain has TRBV11-2 and TRBJ1-2, with a tentative D call TRBD1 (6 bases). Trimming took off 4 bases at V and 6 bases at J, with 21 bases between the two ends. The germline gives CDR1 SGHAT, CDR2 FQNNGV. The CDR3 contains 16 residues. In DNA, the CDR3 is TGTGCCAGCAGCTGGGGGGCCTCCGGAGGAAGCCATGGCTACACCTTC. This encodes CASSWGASGGSHGYTF.

This clonotype has a count of ten or more. The rearrangement links TRBV12-3 or TRBV12-4 to TRBJ2-1, with 9 bases that match TRBD2. Trimming cost V 4 bases and J 6 bases; bases outside gene matches: 7. The CDR3 extends over 15 amino acids. This CDR3 reads CASSSSGRTFNEQFF. The CDR3 DNA follows: TGTGCCAGCAGTTCAAGCGGGAGGACGTTCAATGAGCAGTTCTTC.

This clonotype was observed at least ten times. The chain links TRBV18 to TRBJ1-5; D is ambiguous. V was pared by 4 bases and J by 4 bases, with 8 bases between. The CDR3 sequence is 13 residues long. Germline CDR1 reads KGHSH; CDR2 reads LQKENI. The CDR3 DNA reads TGTGCCAGCTCACTCCAGGAAAATCAGCCCCAGCATTTT. It codes for CASSLQENQPQHF.

This clonotype showed up just a few times. This chain joins TRBV15 and TRBJ1-4, with D uncertain. Deletions cut 5 bases from V and 5 bases from J, with 18 bases between. The CDR3 is made up of 16 amino acids. Germline CDR1 reads LNHNV; CDR2 reads YYDKDF (reference sequence). CDR3 sequence (DNA): TGTGCCACCAGCTCCCGGATCGGTGGAGGGAATGAAAAACTGTTTTTT. Translated, it gives CATSSRIGGGNEKLFF.

In this sample, this clonotype turned up many times. The V gene is TRBV29-1, the J gene TRBJ2-5; TRBD1 matches at 8 bases. Losses at the gene ends were 1 base for V and 7 bases for J; bases not matched to a gene: 8. This CDR3 is built from 14 residues. The germline V gene encodes CDR1 SQVTM and CDR2 ANQGSEA. CDR3 DNA sequence: TGCAGCGTTGAAGGTCAGGGGGCTTTGATGACCCAGTACTTC. It is translated as CSVEGQGALMTQYF.

This clonotype appeared many times. The chain has TRBV2 and TRBJ1-5, with a tentative D call TRBD1 (5 bases). CDR1 and CDR2 from the germline V gene are SNHLY and FYNNEI. The CDR3 contains 14 residues. V was clipped by 6 bases and J by 4 bases, with 13 bases between them. The CDR3 here is CASSKRAGNQPQHF. The CDR3 DNA is TGTGCCAGCAGCAAAAGGGCAGGGAATCAGCCCCAGCATTTT.